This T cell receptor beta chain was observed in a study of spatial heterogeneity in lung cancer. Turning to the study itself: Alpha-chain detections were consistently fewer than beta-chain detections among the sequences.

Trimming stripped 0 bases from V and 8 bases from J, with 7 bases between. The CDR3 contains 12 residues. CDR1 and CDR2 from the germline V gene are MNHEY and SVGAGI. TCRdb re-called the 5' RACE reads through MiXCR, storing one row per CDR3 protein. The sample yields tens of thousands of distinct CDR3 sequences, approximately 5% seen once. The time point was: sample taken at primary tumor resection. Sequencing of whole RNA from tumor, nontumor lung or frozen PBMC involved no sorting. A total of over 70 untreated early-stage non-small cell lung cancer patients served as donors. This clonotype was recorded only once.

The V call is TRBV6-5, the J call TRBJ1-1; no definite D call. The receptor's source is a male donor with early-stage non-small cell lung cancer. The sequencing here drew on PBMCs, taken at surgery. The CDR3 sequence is CASSYSGKEAFF. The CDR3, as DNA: TGTGCCAGCAGTTACTCGGGAAAGGAAGCTTTCTTT.